The present T cell receptor beta chain was sequenced within a study of cytomegalovirus exposure and HLA in healthy donors. Study-wide results and limits: Later analysis showed most CMV-associated TCR beta chains appearing HLA-restricted. Cytomegalovirus-associated TCR beta chains were listed, numbering more than 150.

Unrecorded immune exposure was likely among donors, who were nominally healthy when sampled. This clone has just one count. What it binds is not known. The CDR3 runs to 14 residues. CDR1 is MNHEY, CDR2 SVGAGI, per germline. With 6 bases removed from V and 7 bases from J, the gap between germline ends came to 18 bases. The PCR ran on 60 Vbeta and 13 Jbeta primers. Data came from immunoSEQ multiplex PCR; TCRdb stores just in-frame clones and leaves some out. The repertoire holds more than 95,000 clones, with around 80% as singletons. This chain connects TRBV6-5 to TRBJ1-2, with D maybe TRBD1 (6 bases). Sequenced: PBMCs. The TCR comes from a man between 45 and 60 years old in good health and CMV-seronegative. The DNA for the CDR3 is TGTGCCAGCAGCCTGGACAGTTTTCAGATTGGCTACACCTTC. Protein sequence: CASSLDSFQIGYTF.